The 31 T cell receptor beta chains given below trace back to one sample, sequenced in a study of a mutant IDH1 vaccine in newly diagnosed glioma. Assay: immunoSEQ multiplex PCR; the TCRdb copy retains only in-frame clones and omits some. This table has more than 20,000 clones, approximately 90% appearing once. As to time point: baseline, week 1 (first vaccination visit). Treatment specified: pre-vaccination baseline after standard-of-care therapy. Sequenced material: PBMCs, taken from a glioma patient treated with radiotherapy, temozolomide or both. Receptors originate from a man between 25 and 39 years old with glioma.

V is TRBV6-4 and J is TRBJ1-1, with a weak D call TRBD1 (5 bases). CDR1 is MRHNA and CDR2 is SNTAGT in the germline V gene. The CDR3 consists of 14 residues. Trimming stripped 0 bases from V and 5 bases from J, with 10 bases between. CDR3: CASSDSSRGTEAFF. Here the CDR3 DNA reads TGTGCCAGCAGTGACTCGAGTCGGGGGACTGAAGCTTTCTTT.

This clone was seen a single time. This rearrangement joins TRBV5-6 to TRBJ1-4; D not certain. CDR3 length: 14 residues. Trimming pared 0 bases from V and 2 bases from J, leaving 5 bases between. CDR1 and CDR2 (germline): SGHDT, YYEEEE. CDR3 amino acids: CASSLGRTNEKLFF. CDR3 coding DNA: TGTGCCAGCAGCTTGGGACGGACTAATGAAAAACTGTTTTTT.

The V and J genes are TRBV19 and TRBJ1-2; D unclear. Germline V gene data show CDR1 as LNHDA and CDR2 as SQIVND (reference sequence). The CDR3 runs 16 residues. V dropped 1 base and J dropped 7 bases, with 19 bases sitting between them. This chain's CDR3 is CASSIASAGGLGGYTF. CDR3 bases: TGTGCCAGTAGTATAGCATCGGCAGGCGGTTTAGGTGGCTACACCTTC.

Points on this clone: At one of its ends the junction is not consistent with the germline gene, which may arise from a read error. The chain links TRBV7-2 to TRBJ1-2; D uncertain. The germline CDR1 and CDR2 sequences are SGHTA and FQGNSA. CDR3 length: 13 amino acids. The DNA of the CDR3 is TGTGCCAGCAGCTTAGCCGCGTTGGAGGGAGAGGCCTTC. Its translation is CASSLAALEGEAF.

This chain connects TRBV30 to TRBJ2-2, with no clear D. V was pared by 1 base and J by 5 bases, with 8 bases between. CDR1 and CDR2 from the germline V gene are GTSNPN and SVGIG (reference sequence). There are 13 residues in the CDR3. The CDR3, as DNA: TGTGCCTGGAGTGCCCTTTTGACCGGGGAGCTGTTTTTT. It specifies CAWSALLTGELFF.

As DNA, the CDR3 is TGTGCCAGCTCACCCTACACAGCAGCGTCCTACGAGCAGTACTTC. This encodes CASSPYTAASYEQYF. The J gene is TRBJ2-7, the V gene TRBV18, with D uncertain. The V end was cut by 3 bases, the J end by 1 base, with 13 bases between. Germline V gene sequence: CDR1 KGHSH, CDR2 LQKENI. This CDR3 spans 15 amino acids.

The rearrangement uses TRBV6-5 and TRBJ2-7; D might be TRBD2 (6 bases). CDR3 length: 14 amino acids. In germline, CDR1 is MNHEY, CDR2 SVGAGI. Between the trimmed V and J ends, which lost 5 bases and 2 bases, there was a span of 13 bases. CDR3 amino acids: CASSRTAGTYEQYF. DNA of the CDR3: TGTGCCAGCAGTCGTACAGCGGGCACCTACGAGCAGTACTTC.

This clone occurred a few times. The CDR3 spells CASKGTSSYNEQFF. CDR3 nucleotide sequence: TGTGCCAGCAAAGGGACTAGCAGTTACAATGAGCAGTTCTTC. J is TRBJ2-1 and V is TRBV6-5, with 9 bases that match TRBD2. CDR3 size: 14 residues. In germline, CDR1 is MNHEY, CDR2 SVGAGI. The V and J ends lost 7 bases and 4 bases, in that order; junction bases with no gene match: 5.

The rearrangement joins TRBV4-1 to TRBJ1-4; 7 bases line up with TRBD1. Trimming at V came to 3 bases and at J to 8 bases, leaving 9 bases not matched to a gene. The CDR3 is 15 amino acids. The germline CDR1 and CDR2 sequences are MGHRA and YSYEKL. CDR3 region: CASSQVDREAEKLFF. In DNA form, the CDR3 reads TGCGCCAGCAGCCAGGTTGACAGGGAGGCCGAAAAACTGTTTTTT.

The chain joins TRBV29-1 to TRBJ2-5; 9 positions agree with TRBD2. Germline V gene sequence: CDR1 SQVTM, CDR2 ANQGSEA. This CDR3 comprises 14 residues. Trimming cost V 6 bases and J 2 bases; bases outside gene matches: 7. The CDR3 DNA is TGCAGCGTGCCCGGACTAGCGAATCAAGAGACCCAGTACTTC. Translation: CSVPGLANQETQYF. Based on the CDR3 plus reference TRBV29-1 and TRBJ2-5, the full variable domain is SAVISQKPSRDICQRGTSLTIQCQVDSQVTMMFWYRQQPGQSLTLIATANQGSEATYESGFVIDKFPISRPNLTFSTLTVSNMSPEDSSIYLCSVPGLANQETQYFGPGTRLLVL.

The CDR3 here is CASTRQGEVVGAFF. For the CDR3, the DNA is TGTGCCAGCACCAGACAGGGAGAAGTGGTAGGAGCTTTCTTT. This rearrangement joins TRBV6-1 to TRBJ1-1; TRBD1 agrees at 7 bases. With V trimmed by 7 bases and J by 10 bases, 15 bases remained unmatched. CDR1 and CDR2 (germline): MNHNS, SASEGT. This CDR3 contains 14 residues.

The CDR3 here is CASSPQGAGGELFF. In DNA, the CDR3 is TGTGCCAGCAGCCCTCAGGGGGCGGGCGGGGAGCTGTTTTTT. The rearrangement joins TRBV2 to TRBJ2-2, with 8 bases matching TRBD1. The CDR3 contains 14 residues. Germline V gene sequence: CDR1 SNHLY, CDR2 FYNNEI. V shed 6 bases, J shed 7 bases, and the junction held 7 bases outside the gene matches.

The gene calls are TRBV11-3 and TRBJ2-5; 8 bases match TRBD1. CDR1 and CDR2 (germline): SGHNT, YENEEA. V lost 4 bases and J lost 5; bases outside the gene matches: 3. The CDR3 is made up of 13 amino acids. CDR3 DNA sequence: TGTGCCAGCAGCTCCAGGGGGCGGGAGACCCAGTACTTC. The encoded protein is CASSSRGRETQYF.

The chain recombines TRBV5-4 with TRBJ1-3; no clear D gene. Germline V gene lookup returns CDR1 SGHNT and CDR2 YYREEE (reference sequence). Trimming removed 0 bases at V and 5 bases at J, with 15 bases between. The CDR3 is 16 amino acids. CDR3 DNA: TGTGCCAGCAGCTTGGAACCGGGTAGGAATAGAAACACCATATATTTT. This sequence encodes CASSLEPGRNRNTIYF.

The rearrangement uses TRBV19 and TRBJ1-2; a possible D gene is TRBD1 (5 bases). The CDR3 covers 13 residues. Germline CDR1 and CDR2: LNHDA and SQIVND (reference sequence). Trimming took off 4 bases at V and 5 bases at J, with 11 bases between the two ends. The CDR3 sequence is CASSTQGFYGYTF. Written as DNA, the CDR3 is TGTGCCAGTAGTACGCAGGGATTTTATGGCTACACCTTC.

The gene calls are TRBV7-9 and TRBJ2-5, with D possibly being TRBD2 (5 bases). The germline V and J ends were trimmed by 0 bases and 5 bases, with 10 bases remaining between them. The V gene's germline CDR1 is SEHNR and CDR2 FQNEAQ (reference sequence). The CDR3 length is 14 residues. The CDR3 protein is CASSLAVGSETQYF. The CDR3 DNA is TGTGCCAGCAGCTTAGCGGTAGGGAGCGAGACCCAGTACTTC.

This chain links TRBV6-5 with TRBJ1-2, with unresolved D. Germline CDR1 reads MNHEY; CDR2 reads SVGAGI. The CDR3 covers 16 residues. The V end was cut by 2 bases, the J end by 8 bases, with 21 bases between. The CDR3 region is CASSYLVSSPTGGYTF. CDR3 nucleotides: TGTGCCAGCAGTTACCTCGTCTCTTCGCCGACGGGGGGCTACACCTTC.

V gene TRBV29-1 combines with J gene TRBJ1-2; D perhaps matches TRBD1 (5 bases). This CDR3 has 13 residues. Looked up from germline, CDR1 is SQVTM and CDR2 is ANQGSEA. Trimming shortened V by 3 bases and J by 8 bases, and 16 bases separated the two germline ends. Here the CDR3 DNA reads TGCAGCGTTGAGAGCGAGACTTGGGGCGGCTACACCTTC. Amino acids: CSVESETWGGYTF.

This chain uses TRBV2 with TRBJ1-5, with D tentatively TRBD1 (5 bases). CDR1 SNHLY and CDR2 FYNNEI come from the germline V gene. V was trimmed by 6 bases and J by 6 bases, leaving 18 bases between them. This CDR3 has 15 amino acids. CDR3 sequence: CASSSEGPNLQPQHF. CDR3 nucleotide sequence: TGTGCCAGCAGCTCCGAGGGGCCCAACCTTCAGCCCCAGCATTTT.

The CDR3 loop reads CASRLDNVYGYTF. The CDR3 region has the DNA TGTGCCAGCAGACTCGACAATGTCTATGGCTACACCTTC. The chain uses TRBV6-6 and TRBJ1-2; D is ambiguous. This CDR3 is built from 13 residues. The V and J ends lost 6 bases and 4 bases respectively, with 12 bases between them. From germline, CDR1 is MNHNY and CDR2 SVGAGI (reference sequence).

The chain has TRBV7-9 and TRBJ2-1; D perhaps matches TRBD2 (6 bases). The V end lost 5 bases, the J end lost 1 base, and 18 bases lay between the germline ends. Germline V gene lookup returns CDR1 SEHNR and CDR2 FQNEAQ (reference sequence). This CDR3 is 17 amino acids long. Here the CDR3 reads CASSPRVAETSYNEQFF. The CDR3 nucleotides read TGTGCCAGCAGCCCGCGGGTAGCGGAAACTTCCTACAATGAGCAGTTCTTC.

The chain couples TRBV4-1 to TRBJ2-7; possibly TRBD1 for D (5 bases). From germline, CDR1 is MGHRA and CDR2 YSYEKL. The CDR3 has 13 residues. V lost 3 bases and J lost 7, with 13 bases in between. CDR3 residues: CASSQGRRGEQYF. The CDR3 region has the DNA TGCGCCAGCAGCCAGGGGCGAAGGGGAGAGCAGTACTTC.

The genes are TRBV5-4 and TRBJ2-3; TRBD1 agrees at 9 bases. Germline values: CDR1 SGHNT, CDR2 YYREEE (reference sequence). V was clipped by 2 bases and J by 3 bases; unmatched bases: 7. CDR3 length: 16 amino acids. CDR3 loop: CASSFRRDRVTDTQYF. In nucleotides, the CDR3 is TGTGCCAGCAGCTTTCGCCGGGACAGGGTGACAGATACGCAGTATTTT.

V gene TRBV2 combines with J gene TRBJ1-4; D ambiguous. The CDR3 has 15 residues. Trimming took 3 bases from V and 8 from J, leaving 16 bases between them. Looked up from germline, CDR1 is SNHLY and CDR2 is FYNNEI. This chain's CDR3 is CASSELLSAEEKLFF. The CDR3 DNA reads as TGTGCCAGCAGTGAGTTGTTGTCGGCAGAGGAAAAACTGTTTTTT. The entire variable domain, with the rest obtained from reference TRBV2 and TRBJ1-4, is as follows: EPEVTQTPSHQVTQMGQEVILRCVPISNHLYFYWYRQILGQKVEFLVSFYNNEISEKSEIFDDQFSVERPDGSNFTLKIRSTKLEDSAMYFCASSELLSAEEKLFFGSGTQLSVL.

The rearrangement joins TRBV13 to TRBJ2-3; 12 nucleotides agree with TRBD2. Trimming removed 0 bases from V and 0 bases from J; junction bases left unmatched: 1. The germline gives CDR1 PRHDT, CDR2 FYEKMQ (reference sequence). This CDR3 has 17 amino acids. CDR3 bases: TGTGCCAGCAGCTTAGGACTAGCGGGAGGTAGCACAGATACGCAGTATTTT. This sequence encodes CASSLGLAGGSTDTQYF.

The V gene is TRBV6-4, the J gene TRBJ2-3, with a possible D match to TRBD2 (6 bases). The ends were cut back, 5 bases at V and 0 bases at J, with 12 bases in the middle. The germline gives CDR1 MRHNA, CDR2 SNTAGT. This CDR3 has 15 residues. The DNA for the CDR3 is TGTGCCAGCAGTCCAGCGGGCACGAGCACAGATACGCAGTATTTT. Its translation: CASSPAGTSTDTQYF.

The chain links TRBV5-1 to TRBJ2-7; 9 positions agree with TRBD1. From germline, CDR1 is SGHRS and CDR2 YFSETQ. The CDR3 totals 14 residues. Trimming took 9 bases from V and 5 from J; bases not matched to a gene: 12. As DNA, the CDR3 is TGCGCCAACAAGTTCCCGACAGGGGGGCACGAGCAGTACTTC. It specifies CANKFPTGGHEQYF.

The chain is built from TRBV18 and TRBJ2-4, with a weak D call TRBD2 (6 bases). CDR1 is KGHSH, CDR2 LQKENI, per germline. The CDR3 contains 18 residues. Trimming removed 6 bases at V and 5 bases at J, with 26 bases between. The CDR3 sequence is CASSPVPRTTGEENIQYF. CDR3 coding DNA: TGTGCCAGCTCCCCCGTCCCTCGGACAACGGGAGAGGAAAACATTCAGTACTTC.

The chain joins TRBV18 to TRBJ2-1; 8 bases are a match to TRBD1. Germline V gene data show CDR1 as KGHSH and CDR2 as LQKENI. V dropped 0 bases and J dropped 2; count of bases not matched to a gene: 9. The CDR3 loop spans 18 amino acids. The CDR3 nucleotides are TGTGCCAGCTCACCACCGTTTTTTTCAGGGGGCCCCTACAATGAGCAGTTCTTC. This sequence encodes CASSPPFFSGGPYNEQFF.

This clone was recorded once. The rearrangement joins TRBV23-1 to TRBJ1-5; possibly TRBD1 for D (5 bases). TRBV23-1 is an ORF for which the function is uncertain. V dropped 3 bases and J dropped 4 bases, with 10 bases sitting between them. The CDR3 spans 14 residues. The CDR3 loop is CASSHQGGNQPQHF. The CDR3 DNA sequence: TGCGCCAGCAGTCATCAGGGAGGAAATCAGCCCCAGCATTTT.

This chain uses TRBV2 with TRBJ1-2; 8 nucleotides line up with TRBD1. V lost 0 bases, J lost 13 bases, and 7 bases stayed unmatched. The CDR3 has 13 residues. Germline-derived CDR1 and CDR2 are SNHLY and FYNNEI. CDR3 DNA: TGTGCCAGCAGTGAAGCGCTTACAGGGGGTAGCACCTTC. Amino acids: CASSEALTGGSTF.